Sequencing of this TCR beta chain was carried out in a study of human T cells and chemical hapten exposure. Study-level background: Across samples, TCR yields varied, mostly owing to small differences in pooled library volumes.

In germline, CDR1 is SGHAT, CDR2 FQNNGV. V gave up 4 bases and J gave up 6 bases, with 19 bases separating them. CDR3 length equals 15 residues. For this clonotype: Since the CDR3 does not end with the conserved phenylalanine or tryptophan, this likely comes from a read error.

Each CDR3 protein is one row after TCRdb ran MiXCR on the RACE reads. Of about 84,000 distinct CDR3 sequences detected, 10% to 13% appear once; the ten largest clones hold around 2.5%. Described time point: patch test 2, 6 weeks after DPC sensitization. Documented treatment: therapeutic diphenylcyclopropenone sensitization with weekly scalp DPC. Sequences were derived from whole blood, sampled in connection with sensitization to the hapten diphenylcyclopropenone (DPC). The clonotype comes from a young woman with alopecia areata. Some clones in this sample may be carry-over from other donors' samples. The chain uses TRBV11-2 and TRBJ2-7, with D unclear. The CDR3 DNA sequence: TGTGCCAGCAGCTCCCGTAGGGCATGGGTTGCCGAGCAGTACCTC. Protein: CASSSRRAWVAEQYL.